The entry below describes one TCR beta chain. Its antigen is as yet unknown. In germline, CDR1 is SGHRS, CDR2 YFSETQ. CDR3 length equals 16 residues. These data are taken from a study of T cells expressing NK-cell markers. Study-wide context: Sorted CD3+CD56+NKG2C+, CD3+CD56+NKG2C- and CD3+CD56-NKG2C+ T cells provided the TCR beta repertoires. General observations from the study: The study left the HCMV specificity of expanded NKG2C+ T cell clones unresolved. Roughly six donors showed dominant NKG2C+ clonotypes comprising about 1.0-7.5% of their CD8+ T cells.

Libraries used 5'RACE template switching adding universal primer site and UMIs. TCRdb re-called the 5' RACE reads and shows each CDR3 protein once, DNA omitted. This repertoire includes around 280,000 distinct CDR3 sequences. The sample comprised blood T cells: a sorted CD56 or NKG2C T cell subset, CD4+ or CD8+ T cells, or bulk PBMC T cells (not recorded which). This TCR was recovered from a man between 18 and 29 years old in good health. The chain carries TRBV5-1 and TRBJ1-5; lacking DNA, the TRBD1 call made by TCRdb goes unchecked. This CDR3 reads CASSLEGGQLNQPQHF. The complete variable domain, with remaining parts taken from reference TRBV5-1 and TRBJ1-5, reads KAGVTQTPRYLIKTRGQQVTLSCSPISGHRSVSWYQQTPGQGLQFLFEYFSETQRNKGNFPGRFSGRQFSNSRSEMNVSTLELGDSALYLCASSLEGGQLNQPQHFGDGTRLSIL.